This TCR beta chain was identified during a study of graft-versus-host responses after intestinal transplantation. About the study: Isolated intestinal, liver-intestinal, or multivisceral transplants had been given to the recipients. Tacrolimus and steroids were given for around three years to all recipients after anti-thymocyte globulin induction. General observations from the study: GvH clones were identified in recipient marrow, with some first appearing in ileum or blood. With peak circulating GvH clone levels came an association with early post-transplant HvG declines.

In the case of this clone: Its matching antigen is unknown.

In germline, CDR1 is SGHRS, CDR2 YFSETQ. V dropped 6 bases and J dropped 6 bases, with 15 bases sitting between them. There are 13 residues in the CDR3. Measured with immunoSEQ multiplex PCR; TCRdb has only the in-frame clones, and not every one. This table has 80,000 or so clones, about 90% appearing once. The specimen comprised PBMCs, sampled 98 days after intestinal transplantation. The chain employs TRBV5-1 and TRBJ1-1, with D unresolved. The receptor's source is a human patient who received an intestinal transplant, so some T cells may come from the graft donor. CDR3 amino acids: CASTSGDSAEAFF. In DNA form, the CDR3 reads TGCGCCAGCACGTCTGGGGATTCGGCTGAAGCTTTCTTT. The full variable domain, rest sourced from reference TRBV5-1 and TRBJ1-1, is KAGVTQTPRYLIKTRGQQVTLSCSPISGHRSVSWYQQTPGQGLQFLFEYFSETQRNKGNFPGRFSGRQFSNSRSEMNVSTLELGDSALYLCASTSGDSAEAFFGQGTRLTVV.